The 11 T cell receptor beta chains reported below all come from one sample, sequenced in a study of cytomegalovirus exposure and HLA in healthy donors. Profiling relied on immunoSEQ multiplex PCR, and the TCRdb table lists in-frame clones only, not all of them. The sample yields fewer than 250,000 clones, approximately 83% seen once. Sequencing input: PBMCs. These receptors originate from a woman in her twenties or thirties in good health and CMV-seropositive.

The chain combines TRBV4-1 with TRBJ2-1; 12 nucleotides agree with TRBD2. The CDR3 sequence is 15 residues long. Trimming at V came to 4 bases and at J to 10 bases, leaving 8 bases not matched to a gene. Germline lookup yields CDR1 MGHRA and CDR2 YSYEKL. This chain's CDR3 is CASSRTSGIGGEQFF. The CDR3 nucleotides read TGCGCCAGCAGCCGGACTAGCGGGATAGGGGGGGAGCAGTTCTTC.

The rearrangement uses TRBV7-8 and TRBJ2-1; TRBD1 agrees at 9 bases. The CDR3 spans 14 residues. Germline V lookup: CDR1 SGHVS, CDR2 FQNEAQ. J was trimmed by 7 bases and V by 6 bases; bases with no gene match: 7. Here the CDR3 reads CASRLQGARNEQFF. The CDR3 DNA sequence: TGTGCCAGCAGGTTACAGGGGGCGCGAAATGAGCAGTTCTTC. Using reference TRBV7-8 and TRBJ2-1 for the parts outside the CDR3, the full variable domain is GAGVSQSPRYKVAKRGQDVALRCDPISGHVSLFWYQQALGQGPEFLTYFQNEAQLDKSGLPSDRFFAERPEGSVSTLKIQRTQQEDSAVYLCASRLQGARNEQFFGPGTRLTVL.

V is TRBV28 and J is TRBJ2-6; D gene ambiguous. The CDR3 is made up of 15 amino acids. V lost 6 bases and J 0 bases, leaving 9 bases between the germline ends. The germline CDR1 and CDR2 sequences are MDHEN and SYDVKM. CDR3 sequence: CASRTPSSGANVLTF. CDR3 nucleotide sequence: TGTGCCAGCAGGACCCCGAGCTCTGGGGCCAACGTCCTGACTTTC.

The rearrangement uses TRBV10-2 and TRBJ2-2; D is perhaps TRBD2 (7 bases). The V gene lost 6 bases and the J gene lost 4 bases, with 12 bases spanning the gap. Germline V lookup: CDR1 WSHSY, CDR2 SAAADI. This CDR3 region has 14 residues. In DNA, the CDR3 is TGCGCCAGCAGGGGGGGCGGGGGCACCGGGGAGCTGTTTTTT. It encodes CASRGGGGTGELFF.

This clone occurred a few times. The chain carries TRBV23-1 and TRBJ1-5; D is possibly TRBD1 (6 bases). TRBV23-1 is an ORF, and what it does is uncertain. The CDR3 covers 15 residues. The V gene lost 1 base and the J gene lost 3 bases, with 10 bases spanning the gap. In DNA, the CDR3 is TGCGCCAGCAGTCAATTCCCAGGGGACAATCAGCCCCAGCATTTT. Translating it yields CASSQFPGDNQPQHF.

Only one count was recorded for this clone. The genes are TRBV2 and TRBJ1-5; D might be TRBD1 (5 bases). The V end was cut by 1 base, the J end by 5 bases, with 6 bases between. CDR3 length: 13 residues. From germline, CDR1 is SNHLY and CDR2 FYNNEI. The CDR3 region has the DNA TGTGCCAGCAGTGAAGGGGGCTATCAGCCCCAGCATTTT. This sequence encodes CASSEGGYQPQHF.

J is TRBJ1-1 and V is TRBV21-1. TRBV21-1 represents a pseudogene. The length of the CDR3 is 11 residues. The CDR3 loop is CASTPNTEAFF. The CDR3 DNA sequence: TGTGCCAGCACTCCGAACACTGAAGCTTTCTTT.

The chain is built from TRBV28 and TRBJ2-7, with 12 bases that match TRBD2. This CDR3 spans 15 amino acids. The J segment lost 7 bases and the V segment lost 5 bases, leaving 9 bases of the junction unmatched. CDR1 MDHEN and CDR2 SYDVKM come from the germline V gene. CDR3 coding DNA: TGTGCCAGCAGTCAACTAGCGGGAGGAATACAGGAGCAGTACTTC. It codes for CASSQLAGGIQEQYF. Using reference TRBV28 and TRBJ2-7 for the parts outside the CDR3, the full variable domain is DVKVTQSSRYLVKRTGEKVFLECVQDMDHENMFWYRQDPGLGLRLIYFSYDVKMKEKGDIPEGYSVSREKKERFSLILESASTNQTSMYLCASSQLAGGIQEQYFGPGTRLTVT.

The chain links TRBV6-1 to TRBJ2-7; D gene uncertain. V lost 7 bases and J lost 2, with 9 bases in between. Germline-derived CDR1 and CDR2 are MNHNS and SASEGT. This CDR3 comprises 12 residues. In DNA, the CDR3 is TGTGCCAGCAACGGGTGGACCTACGAGCAGTACTTC. Translating gives CASNGWTYEQYF.

This rearrangement joins TRBV4-1 to TRBJ2-7, with D perhaps matching TRBD1 (5 bases). With 0 bases removed from V and 6 bases from J, the gap between germline ends came to 9 bases. The CDR3 extends over 13 amino acids. CDR1 is MGHRA, CDR2 YSYEKL, per germline. CDR3 sequence (DNA): TGCGCCAGCAGCCAAGATGAAGGGGCCGAGCAGTACTTC. Translated, it gives CASSQDEGAEQYF.

V and J are TRBV29-1 and TRBJ1-2, with a tentative D call TRBD1 (5 bases). CDR3 size: 14 residues. The ends were cut back, 6 bases at V and 4 bases at J, with 18 bases in the middle. The germline V gene encodes CDR1 SQVTM and CDR2 ANQGSEA. The CDR3 nucleotides read TGCAGCGTGTTTTCCCCGACAGAAGCCTATGGCTACACCTTC. Its translation: CSVFSPTEAYGYTF.